The rows below give T cell receptor beta chains drawn from one sample of a study of blood T cells in healthy people across ages. TCRdb passed the 5' RACE reads through MiXCR, listing each CDR3 protein once. The sample carries 1.5 million to 2 million distinct CDR3 sequences, 30% to 35% recorded once. The sample was blood. These receptors were taken from a woman in her twenties or thirties in good health. CDR3s leave out the opening cysteine and the closing phenylalanine or tryptophan. D genes are given only for firm matches.

V gene,D gene,CDR3 protein
TRBV7-9,TRBD2,ASSPRGREYEQY
TRBV18,.,ASSSVRTETRSNYGYT
TRBV4-1,TRBD2,ASSQGLAGVASTDTQY
TRBV9,.,ASSIDATSTDTQY
TRBV6-6,.,ASSSTPGQPPYEQY
TRBV7-3,.,ASSPFPGAEWGQETQY
TRBV2,.,ASSEMGGVNNEQF
TRBV7-2,TRBD1,ASSTSQGALSYGYT
TRBV28,.,ASSTPRQADTQY
TRBV28,.,ASSLRVGVGSYEQY
TRBV7-9,.,ASSHQRQVNTEAF